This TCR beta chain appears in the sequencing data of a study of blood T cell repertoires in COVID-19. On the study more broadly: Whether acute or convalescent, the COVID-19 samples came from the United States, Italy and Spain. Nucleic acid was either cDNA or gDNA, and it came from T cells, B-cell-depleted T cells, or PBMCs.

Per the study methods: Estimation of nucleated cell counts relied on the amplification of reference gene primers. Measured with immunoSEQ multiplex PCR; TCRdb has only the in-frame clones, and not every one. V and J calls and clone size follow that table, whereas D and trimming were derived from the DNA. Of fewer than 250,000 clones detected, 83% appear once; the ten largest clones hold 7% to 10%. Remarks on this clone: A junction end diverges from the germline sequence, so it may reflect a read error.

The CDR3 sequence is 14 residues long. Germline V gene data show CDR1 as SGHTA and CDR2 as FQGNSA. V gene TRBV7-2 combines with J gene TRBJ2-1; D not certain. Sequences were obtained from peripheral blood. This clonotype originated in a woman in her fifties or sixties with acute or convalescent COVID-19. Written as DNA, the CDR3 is TGTGCCAGCAGCTTAGTAGCCTCCCACAATGAGCAGTTCTTC. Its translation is CASSLVASHNEQFF.